This TCR beta chain was captured by sequencing in a study of identical twins. A word on this clonotype: Its cognate antigen is unknown.

Study-level results: Insertions ran lower in abundant cord blood beta clonotypes, though not in memory repertoires. A partial confounding effect on zero-insertion analyses could come from invariant MAIT and iNKT cells.

MiXCR was run by TCRdb on the 5' RACE reads, yielding one entry per CDR3 protein. Among hundreds of thousands of distinct CDR3 sequences, less than 7% were seen once, and the ten largest hold around 1.7%. Healthy Caucasians were all of the donors. This TCR was sampled from a man aged 18 to 35 in good health. The source material was naive T cells sorted from blood.

CDR3 sequence: CASSFGDRFLQETQYF. The CDR3 DNA sequence: TGTGCCAGCAGTTTTGGGGACAGGTTCCTTCAAGAGACCCAGTACTTC. This chain joins TRBV12-3 or TRBV12-4 and TRBJ2-5; TRBD1 aligns across 8 bases. This CDR3 is 16 amino acids long. Trimming removed 3 bases from V and 2 bases from J; junction bases left unmatched: 8.